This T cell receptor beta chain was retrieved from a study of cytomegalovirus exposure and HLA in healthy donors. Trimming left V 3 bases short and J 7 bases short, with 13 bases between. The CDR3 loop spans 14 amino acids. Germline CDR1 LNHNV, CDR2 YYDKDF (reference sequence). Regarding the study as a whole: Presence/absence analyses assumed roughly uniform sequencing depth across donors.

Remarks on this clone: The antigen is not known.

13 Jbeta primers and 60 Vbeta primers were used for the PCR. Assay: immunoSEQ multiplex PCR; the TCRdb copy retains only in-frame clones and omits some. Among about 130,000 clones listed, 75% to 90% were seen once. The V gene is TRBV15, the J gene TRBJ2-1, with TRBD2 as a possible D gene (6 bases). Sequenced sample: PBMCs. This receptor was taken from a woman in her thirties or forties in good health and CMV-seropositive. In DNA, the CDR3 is TGTGCCACCAGCAGCTCTGGGGGGTGGAATGAGCAGTTCTTC. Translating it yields CATSSSGGWNEQFF.